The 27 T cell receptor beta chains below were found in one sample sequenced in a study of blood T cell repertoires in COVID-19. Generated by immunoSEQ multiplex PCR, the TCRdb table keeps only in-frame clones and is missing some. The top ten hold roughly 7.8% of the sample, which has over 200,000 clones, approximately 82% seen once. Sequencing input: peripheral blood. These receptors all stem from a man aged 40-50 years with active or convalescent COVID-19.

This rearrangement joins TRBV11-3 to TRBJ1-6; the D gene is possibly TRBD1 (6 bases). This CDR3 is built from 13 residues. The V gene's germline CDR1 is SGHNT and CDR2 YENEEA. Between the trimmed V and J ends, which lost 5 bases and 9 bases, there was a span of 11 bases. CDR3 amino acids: CASSKSGVSPLHF. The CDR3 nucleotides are TGTGCCAGCAGCAAATCAGGGGTTTCACCCCTCCACTTT.

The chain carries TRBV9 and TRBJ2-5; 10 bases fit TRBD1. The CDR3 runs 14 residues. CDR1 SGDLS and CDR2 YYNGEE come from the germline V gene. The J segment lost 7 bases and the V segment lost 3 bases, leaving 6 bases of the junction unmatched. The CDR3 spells CASSADRGRGTQYF. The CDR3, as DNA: TGTGCCAGCAGCGCCGACAGGGGGCGCGGGACCCAGTACTTC.

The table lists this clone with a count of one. For the CDR3, the DNA is TGTGCCAGCAGCTCTAGACAGGAGCAGTTCTTC. Protein: CASSSRQEQFF. V usage is TRBV5-4 and J usage is TRBJ2-1; maybe TRBD1 (5 bases). The CDR3 contains 11 residues. Trimming took off 3 bases at V and 10 bases at J, with 8 bases between the two ends. Germline V gene lookup returns CDR1 SGHNT and CDR2 YYREEE (reference sequence).

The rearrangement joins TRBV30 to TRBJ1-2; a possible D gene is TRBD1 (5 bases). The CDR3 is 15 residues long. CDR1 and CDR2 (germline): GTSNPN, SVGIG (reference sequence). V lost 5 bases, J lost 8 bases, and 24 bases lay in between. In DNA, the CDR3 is TGTGCCTGGCTCCGTAATACTTGGGGGGTAAGGGGCTACACCTTC. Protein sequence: CAWLRNTWGVRGYTF.

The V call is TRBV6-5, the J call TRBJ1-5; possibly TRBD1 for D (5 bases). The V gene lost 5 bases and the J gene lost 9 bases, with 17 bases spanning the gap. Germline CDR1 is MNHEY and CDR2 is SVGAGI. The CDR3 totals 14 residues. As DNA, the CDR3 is TGTGCCAGCAGTCCCGCGGGACTGTATAGGCCCCAGCATTTT. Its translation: CASSPAGLYRPQHF.

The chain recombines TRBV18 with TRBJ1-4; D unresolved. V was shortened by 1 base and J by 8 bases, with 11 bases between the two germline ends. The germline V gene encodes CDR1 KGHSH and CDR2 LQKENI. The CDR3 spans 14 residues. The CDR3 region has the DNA TGTGCCAGCTCACCACAACACGTGATGGAAAAACTGTTTTTT. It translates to CASSPQHVMEKLFF.

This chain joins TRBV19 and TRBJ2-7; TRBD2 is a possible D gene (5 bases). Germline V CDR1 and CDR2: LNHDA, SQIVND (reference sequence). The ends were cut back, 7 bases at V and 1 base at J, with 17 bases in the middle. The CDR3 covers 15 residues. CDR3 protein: CASNTPGSLSYEQYF. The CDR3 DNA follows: TGTGCCAGTAACACACCGGGATCTCTATCCTACGAGCAGTACTTC.

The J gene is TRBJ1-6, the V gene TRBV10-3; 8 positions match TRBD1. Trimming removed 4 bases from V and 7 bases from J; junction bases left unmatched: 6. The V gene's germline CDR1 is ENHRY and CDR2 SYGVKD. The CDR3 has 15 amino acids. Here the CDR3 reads CAISGPGQENSPLHF. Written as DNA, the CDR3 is TGTGCCATCAGTGGGCCGGGACAGGAAAATTCACCCCTCCACTTT.

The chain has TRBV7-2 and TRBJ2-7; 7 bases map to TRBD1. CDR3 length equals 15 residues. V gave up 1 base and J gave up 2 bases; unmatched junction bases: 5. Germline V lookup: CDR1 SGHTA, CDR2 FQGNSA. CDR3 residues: CASSLVWTGAYEQYF. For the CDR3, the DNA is TGTGCCAGCAGCTTAGTTTGGACAGGAGCCTACGAGCAGTACTTC.

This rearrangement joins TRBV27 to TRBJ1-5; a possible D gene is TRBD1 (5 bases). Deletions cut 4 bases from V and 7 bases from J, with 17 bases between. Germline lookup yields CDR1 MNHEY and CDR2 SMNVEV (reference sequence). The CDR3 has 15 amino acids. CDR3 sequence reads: CASSSRGGVSQPQHF. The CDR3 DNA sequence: TGTGCCAGCAGTTCCCGAGGAGGGGTCTCACAGCCCCAGCATTTT.

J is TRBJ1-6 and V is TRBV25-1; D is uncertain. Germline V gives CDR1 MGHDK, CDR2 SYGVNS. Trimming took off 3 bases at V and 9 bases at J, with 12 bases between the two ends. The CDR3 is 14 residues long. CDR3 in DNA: TGTGCCAGCAGTGATGGGTATCCAGGTTCACCCCTCCACTTT. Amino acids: CASSDGYPGSPLHF.

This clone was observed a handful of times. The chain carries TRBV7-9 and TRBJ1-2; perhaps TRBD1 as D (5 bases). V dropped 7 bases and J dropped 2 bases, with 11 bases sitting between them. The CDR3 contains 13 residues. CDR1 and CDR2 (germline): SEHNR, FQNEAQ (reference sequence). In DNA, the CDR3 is TGTGCCAGCACCGCGGGGGGGAACTATGGCTACACCTTC. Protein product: CASTAGGNYGYTF.

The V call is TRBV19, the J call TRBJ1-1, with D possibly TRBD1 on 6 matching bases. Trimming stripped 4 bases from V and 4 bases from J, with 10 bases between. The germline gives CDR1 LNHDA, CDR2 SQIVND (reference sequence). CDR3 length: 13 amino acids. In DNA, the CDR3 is TGTGCCAGTAGTACCACAGGGCGCACTGAAGCTTTCTTT. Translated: CASSTTGRTEAFF.

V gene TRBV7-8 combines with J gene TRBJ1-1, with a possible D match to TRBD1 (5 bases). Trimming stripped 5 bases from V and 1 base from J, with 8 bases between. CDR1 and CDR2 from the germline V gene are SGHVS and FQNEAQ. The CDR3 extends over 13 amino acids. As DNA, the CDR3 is TGTGCCAGCAGCCGCGACAGGAACACTGAAGCTTTCTTT. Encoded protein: CASSRDRNTEAFF.

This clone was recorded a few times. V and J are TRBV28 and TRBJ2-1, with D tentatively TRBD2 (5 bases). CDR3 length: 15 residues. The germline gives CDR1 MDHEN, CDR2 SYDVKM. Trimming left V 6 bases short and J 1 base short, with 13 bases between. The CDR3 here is CASRYGLDSYNEQFF. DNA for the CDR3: TGTGCCAGCAGGTATGGACTCGATTCCTACAATGAGCAGTTCTTC.

In nucleotides, the CDR3 is TGTGCCAGCTCCAAGGCAGGGGGCTTGGGCAATCAGCCCCAGCATTTT. It codes for CASSKAGGLGNQPQHF. J is TRBJ1-5 and V is TRBV27; 8 bases match TRBD1. CDR3 length: 16 residues. CDR1 is MNHEY and CDR2 is SMNVEV in the germline V gene (reference sequence). J gave up 2 bases and V 8 bases, and 11 bases lay outside the gene matches.

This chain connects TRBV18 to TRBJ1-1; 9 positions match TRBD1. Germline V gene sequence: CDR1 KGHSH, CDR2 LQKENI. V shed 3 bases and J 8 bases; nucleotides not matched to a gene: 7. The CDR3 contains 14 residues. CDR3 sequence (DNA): TGTGCCAGCTCACCTCCGGGACAGGGTGGGGAAGCTTTCTTT. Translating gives CASSPPGQGGEAFF.

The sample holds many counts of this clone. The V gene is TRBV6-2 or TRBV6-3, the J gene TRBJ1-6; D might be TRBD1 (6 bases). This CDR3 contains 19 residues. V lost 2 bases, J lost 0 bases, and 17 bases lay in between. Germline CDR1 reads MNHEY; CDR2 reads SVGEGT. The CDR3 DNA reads TGTGCCAGCAGTTACCCGGGACACGCCATCTCCTCCTATAATTCACCCCTCCACTTT. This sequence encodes CASSYPGHAISSYNSPLHF.

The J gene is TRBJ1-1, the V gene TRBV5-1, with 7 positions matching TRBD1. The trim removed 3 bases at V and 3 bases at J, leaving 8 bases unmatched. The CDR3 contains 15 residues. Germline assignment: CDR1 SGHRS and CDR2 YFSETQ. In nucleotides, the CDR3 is TGCGCCAGCAGCTACGGGGCAGGGGGGCACACTGAAGCTTTCTTT. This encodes CASSYGAGGHTEAFF.

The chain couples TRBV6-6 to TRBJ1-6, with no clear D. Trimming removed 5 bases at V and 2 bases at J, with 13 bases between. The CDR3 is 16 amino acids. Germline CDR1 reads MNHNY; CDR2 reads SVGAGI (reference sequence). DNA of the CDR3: TGTGCCAGCAGTCGGATCCTGAGTCCCTATAATTCACCCCTCCACTTT. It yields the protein CASSRILSPYNSPLHF.

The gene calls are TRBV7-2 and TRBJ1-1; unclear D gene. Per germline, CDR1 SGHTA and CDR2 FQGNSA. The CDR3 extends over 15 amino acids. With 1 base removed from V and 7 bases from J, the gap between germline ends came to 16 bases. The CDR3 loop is CASSLGFSGTNEAFF. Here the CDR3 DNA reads TGTGCCAGCAGCTTAGGGTTTAGTGGTACTAATGAAGCTTTCTTT. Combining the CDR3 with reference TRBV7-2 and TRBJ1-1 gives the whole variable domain GAGVSQSPSNKVTEKGKDVELRCDPISGHTALYWYRQSLGQGLEFLIYFQGNSAPDKSGLPSDRFSAERTGGSVSTLTIQRTQQEDSAVYLCASSLGFSGTNEAFFGQGTRLTVV.

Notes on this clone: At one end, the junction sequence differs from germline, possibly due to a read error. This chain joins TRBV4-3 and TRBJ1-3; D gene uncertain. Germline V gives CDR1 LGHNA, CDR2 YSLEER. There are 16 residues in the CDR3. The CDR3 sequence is CASGQTGLFSGNTIYF. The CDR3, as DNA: TGCGCCAGCGGCCAGACTGGACTCTTCTCTGGAAACACCATATATTTT.

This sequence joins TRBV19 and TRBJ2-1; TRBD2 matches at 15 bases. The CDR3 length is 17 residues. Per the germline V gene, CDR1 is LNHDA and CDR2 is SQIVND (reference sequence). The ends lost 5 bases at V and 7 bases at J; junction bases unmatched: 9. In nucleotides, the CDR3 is TGTGCCAGTAGTCCCCTGGGGACTAGCGGGGGGCGGAATGAGCAGTTCTTC. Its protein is CASSPLGTSGGRNEQFF.

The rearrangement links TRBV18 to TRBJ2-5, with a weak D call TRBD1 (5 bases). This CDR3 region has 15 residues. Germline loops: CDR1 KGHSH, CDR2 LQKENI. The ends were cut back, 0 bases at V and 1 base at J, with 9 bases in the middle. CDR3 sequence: CASSPPGQGQETQYF. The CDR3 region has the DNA TGTGCCAGCTCACCACCTGGGCAGGGCCAAGAGACCCAGTACTTC.

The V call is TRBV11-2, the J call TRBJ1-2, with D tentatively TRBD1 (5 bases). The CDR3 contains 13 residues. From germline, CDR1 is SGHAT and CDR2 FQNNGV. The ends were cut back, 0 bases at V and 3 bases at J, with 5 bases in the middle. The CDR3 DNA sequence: TGTGCCAGCAGCTTAGAAGGGGACTATGGCTACACCTTC. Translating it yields CASSLEGDYGYTF.

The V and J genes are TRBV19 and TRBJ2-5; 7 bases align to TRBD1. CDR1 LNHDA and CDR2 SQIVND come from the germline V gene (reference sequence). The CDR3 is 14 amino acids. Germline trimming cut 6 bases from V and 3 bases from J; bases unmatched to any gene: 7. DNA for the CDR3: TGTGCCAGTAGAAGGGGGCAACGGGAAGAGACCCAGTACTTC. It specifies CASRRGQREETQYF. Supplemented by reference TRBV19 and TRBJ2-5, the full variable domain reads DGGITQSPKYLFRKEGQNVTLSCEQNLNHDAMYWYRQDPGQGLRLIYYSQIVNDFQKGDIAEGYSVSREKKESFPLTVTSAQKNPTAFYLCASRRGQREETQYFGPGTRLLVL.

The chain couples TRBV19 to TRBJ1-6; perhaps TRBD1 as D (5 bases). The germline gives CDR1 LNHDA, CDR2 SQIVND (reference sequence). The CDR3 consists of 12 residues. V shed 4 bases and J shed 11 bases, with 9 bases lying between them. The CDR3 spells CASSTSGAPLHF. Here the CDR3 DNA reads TGTGCCAGTAGTACGTCGGGGGCACCCCTCCACTTT.